This TCR beta chain was documented in a study of CD8 T cells in Susac syndrome. Study results and limitations: The relatively small number of individuals in the TCR sequencing and HLA analysis was acknowledged by the study.

Per germline, CDR1 MNHNY and CDR2 SVGAGI (reference sequence). V lost 3 bases to trimming and J lost 1 base, with 6 bases between them. The length of the CDR3 is 13 residues. TEMRA cells were FACS-enriched, while CD8+ and CD4+ T cells were negatively isolated. This clonotype was counted between two and nine times. Its matching antigen is unknown. RNA, at about 0.45 to 1 ug, was reverse transcribed with random hexamers. It was immunoSEQ multiplex PCR that amplified TCR beta CDR3 across 54 Vbeta and 13 Jbeta. TCRdb reprocessed the immunoSEQ multiplex PCR reads via MiXCR and lists one record per CDR3 protein. This sample has approximately 150,000 distinct CDR3 sequences, with less than 95% found just once.

This TCR derives from a human donor with multiple sclerosis. The chain recombines TRBV6-6 with TRBJ1-1, with no clear D. Sample: CD4+ T cells from PBMCs. The CDR3 sequence is CASSYGQNTEAFF. In DNA, the CDR3 is TGTGCCAGCAGTTATGGGCAGAACACTGAAGCTTTCTTT.